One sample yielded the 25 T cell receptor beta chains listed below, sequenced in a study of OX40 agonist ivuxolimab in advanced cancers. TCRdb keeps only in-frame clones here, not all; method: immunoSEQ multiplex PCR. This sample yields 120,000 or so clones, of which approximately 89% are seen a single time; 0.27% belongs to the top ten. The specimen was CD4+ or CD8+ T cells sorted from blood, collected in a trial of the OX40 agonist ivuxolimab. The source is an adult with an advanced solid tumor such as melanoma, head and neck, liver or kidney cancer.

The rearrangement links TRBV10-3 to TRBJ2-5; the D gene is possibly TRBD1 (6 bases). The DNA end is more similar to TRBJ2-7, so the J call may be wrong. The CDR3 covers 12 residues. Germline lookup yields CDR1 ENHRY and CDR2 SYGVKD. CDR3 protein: CAISDSSYEQYF. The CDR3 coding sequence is TGTGCCATCTCGGACAGCTCCTACGAGCAGTACTTC.

In nucleotides, the CDR3 is TGTGCCAGCAGCTTGGGTCGGACAGCCTCCTACAATGAGCAGTTCTTC. Its translation is CASSLGRTASYNEQFF. The rearrangement joins TRBV5-4 to TRBJ2-1, with a tentative D call TRBD1 (6 bases). This CDR3 region has 16 residues. With 0 bases removed from V and 0 bases from J, the gap between germline ends came to 10 bases. The V gene's germline CDR1 is SGHNT and CDR2 YYREEE (reference sequence).

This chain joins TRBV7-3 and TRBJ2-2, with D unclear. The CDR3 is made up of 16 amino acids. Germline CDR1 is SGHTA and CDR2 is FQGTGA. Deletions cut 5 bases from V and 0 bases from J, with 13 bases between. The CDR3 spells CASSIYTDANTGELFF. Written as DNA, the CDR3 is TGTGCCAGCAGCATCTATACCGACGCGAACACCGGGGAGCTGTTTTTT.

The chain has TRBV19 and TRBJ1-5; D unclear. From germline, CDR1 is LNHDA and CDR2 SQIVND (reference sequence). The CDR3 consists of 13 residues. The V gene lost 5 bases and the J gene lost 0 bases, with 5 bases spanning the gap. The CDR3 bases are TGTGCCAGTAGTTCCCTTAGCAATCAGCCCCAGCATTTT. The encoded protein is CASSSLSNQPQHF.

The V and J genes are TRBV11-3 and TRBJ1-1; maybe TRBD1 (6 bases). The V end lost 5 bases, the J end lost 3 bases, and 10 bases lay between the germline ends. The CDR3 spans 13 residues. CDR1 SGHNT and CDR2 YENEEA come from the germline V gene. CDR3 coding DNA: TGTGCCAGCAGCCGCCCAGGGGACACTGAAGCTTTCTTT. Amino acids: CASSRPGDTEAFF.

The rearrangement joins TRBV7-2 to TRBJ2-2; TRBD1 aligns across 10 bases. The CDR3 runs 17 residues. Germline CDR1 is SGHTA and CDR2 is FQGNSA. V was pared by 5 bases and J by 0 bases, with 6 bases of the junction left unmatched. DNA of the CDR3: TGTGCCAGCAGCCCCGGGACAGGGGCGACGAACACCGGGGAGCTGTTTTTT. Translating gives CASSPGTGATNTGELFF. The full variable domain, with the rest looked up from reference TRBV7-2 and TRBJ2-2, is GAGVSQSPSNKVTEKGKDVELRCDPISGHTALYWYRQSLGQGLEFLIYFQGNSAPDKSGLPSDRFSAERTGGSVSTLTIQRTQQEDSAVYLCASSPGTGATNTGELFFGEGSRLTVL.

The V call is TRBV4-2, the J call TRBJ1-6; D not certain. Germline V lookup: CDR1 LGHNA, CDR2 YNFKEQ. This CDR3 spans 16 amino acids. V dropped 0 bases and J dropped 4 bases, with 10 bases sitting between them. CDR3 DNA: TGTGCCAGCAGCCAAGAAGTGGATCGGTATAATTCACCCCTCCACTTT. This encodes CASSQEVDRYNSPLHF.

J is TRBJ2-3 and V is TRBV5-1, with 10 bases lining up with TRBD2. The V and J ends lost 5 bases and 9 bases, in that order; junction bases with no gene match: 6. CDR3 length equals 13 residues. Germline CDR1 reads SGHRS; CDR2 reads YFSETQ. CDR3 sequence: CASSSLAGSTQYF. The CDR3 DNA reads TGCGCCAGCAGTTCACTAGCGGGGTCGACGCAGTATTTT.

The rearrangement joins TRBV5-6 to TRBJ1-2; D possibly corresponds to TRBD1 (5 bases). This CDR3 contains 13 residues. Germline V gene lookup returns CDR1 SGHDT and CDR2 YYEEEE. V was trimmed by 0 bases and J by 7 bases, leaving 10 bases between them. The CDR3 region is CASSLEQVGGYTF. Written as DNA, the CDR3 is TGTGCCAGCAGCTTGGAACAGGTTGGTGGCTACACCTTC.

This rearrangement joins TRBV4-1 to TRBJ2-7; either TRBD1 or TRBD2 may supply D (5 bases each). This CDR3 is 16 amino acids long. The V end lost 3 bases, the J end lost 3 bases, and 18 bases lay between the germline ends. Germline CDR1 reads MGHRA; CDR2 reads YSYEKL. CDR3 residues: CASSHFPGRRDYEQYF. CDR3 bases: TGCGCCAGCAGCCATTTTCCGGGACGCAGAGACTACGAGCAGTACTTC.

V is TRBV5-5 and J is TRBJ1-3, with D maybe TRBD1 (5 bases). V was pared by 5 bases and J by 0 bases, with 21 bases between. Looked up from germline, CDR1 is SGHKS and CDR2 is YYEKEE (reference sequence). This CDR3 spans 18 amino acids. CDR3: CASSFQRGELFSGNTIYF. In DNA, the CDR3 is TGTGCCAGCAGTTTTCAGCGGGGGGAGCTCTTCTCTGGAAACACCATATATTTT.

CDR3 loop: CASSLEGEAFF. CDR3 nucleotide sequence: TGTGCCAGCAGCTTAGAAGGTGAAGCTTTCTTT. The chain uses TRBV11-2 and TRBJ1-1, with D unresolved. From germline, CDR1 is SGHAT and CDR2 FQNNGV. V was cut by 0 bases and J by 7 bases, with 3 bases left in between. This CDR3 is 11 amino acids long.

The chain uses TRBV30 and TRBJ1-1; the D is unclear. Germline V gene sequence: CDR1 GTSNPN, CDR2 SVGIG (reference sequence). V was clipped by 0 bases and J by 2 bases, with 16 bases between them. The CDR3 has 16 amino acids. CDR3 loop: CAWSVLEAPRNTEAFF. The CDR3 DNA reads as TGTGCCTGGAGTGTATTAGAAGCACCCAGAAACACTGAAGCTTTCTTT.

The CDR3 DNA follows: TGCAGCGGGGAGGGCCTGGAGACCCAGTACTTC. Protein: CSGEGLETQYF. The chain employs TRBV20-1 and TRBJ2-5; 7 nucleotides match TRBD2. The CDR3 is made up of 11 amino acids. Germline V gene lookup returns CDR1 DFQATT and CDR2 SNEGSKA (reference sequence).

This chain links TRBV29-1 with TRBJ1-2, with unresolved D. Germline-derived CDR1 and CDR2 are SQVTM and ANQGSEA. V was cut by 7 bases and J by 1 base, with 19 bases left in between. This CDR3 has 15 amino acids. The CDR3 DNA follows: TGCAGCGGTTTAAATCTCCTAAGTGTTAACTATGGCTACACCTTC. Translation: CSGLNLLSVNYGYTF.

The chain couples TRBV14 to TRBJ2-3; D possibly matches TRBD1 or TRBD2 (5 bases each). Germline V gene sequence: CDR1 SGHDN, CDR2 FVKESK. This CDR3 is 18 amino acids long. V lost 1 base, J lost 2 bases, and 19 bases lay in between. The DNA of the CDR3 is TGTGCCAGCAGCCAAGCCGTCATATTTCAGGGAGACACAGATACGCAGTATTTT. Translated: CASSQAVIFQGDTDTQYF.

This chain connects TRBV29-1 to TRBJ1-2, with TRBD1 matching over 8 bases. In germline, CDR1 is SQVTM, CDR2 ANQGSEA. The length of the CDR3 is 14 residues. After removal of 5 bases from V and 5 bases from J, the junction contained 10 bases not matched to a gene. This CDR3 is CSVNPGGVGYGYTF. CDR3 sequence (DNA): TGCAGCGTTAATCCAGGGGGCGTTGGGTATGGCTACACCTTC.

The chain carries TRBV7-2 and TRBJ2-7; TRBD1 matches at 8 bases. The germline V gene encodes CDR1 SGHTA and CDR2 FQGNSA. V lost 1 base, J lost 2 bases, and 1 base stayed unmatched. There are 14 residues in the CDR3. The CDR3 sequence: CASSLEGQAYEQYF. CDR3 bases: TGTGCCAGCAGCTTAGAGGGACAGGCCTACGAGCAGTACTTC.

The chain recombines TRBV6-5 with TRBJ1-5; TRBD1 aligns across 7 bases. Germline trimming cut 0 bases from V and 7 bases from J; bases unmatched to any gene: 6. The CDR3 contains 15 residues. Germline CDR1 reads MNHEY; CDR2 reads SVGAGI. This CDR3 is CASSYSTGLRQPQHF. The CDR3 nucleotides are TGTGCCAGCAGTTACTCGACAGGGTTGCGGCAGCCCCAGCATTTT.

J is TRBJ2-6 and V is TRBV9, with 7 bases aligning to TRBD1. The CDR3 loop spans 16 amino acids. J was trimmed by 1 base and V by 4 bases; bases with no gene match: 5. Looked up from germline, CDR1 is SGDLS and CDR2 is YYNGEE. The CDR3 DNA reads TGTGCCAGCAGCCCCCGGACAGGATCTGGGGCCAACGTCCTGACTTTC. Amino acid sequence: CASSPRTGSGANVLTF.

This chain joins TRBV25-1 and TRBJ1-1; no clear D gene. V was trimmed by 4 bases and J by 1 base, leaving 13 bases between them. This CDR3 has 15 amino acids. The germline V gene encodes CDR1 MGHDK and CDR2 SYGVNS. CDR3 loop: CASSAPRPQNTEAFF. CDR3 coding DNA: TGTGCCAGCAGTGCACCCCGCCCCCAGAACACTGAAGCTTTCTTT.

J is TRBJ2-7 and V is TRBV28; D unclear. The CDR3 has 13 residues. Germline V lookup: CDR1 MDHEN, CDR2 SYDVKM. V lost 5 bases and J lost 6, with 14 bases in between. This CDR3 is CASSPRLDSEQYF. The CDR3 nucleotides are TGTGCCAGCAGTCCGCGACTCGACTCCGAGCAGTACTTC.

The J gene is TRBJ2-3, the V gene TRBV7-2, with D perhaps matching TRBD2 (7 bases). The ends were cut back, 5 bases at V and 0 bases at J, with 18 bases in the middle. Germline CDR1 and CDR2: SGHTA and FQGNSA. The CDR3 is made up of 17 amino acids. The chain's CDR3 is CASSVVIGGPSTDTQYF. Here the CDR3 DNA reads TGTGCCAGCAGCGTAGTAATCGGGGGGCCGAGCACAGATACGCAGTATTTT. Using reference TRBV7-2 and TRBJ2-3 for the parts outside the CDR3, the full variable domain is GAGVSQSPSNKVTEKGKDVELRCDPISGHTALYWYRQSLGQGLEFLIYFQGNSAPDKSGLPSDRFSAERTGGSVSTLTIQRTQQEDSAVYLCASSVVIGGPSTDTQYFGPGTRLTVL.

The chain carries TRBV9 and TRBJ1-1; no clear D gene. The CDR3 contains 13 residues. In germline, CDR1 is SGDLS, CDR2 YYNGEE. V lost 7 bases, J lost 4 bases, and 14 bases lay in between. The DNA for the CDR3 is TGTGCCAGCTCCAGGCACGGATCCACTGAAGCTTTCTTT. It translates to CASSRHGSTEAFF. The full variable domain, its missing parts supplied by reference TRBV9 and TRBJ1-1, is DSGVTQTPKHLITATGQRVTLRCSPRSGDLSVYWYQQSLDQGLQFLIQYYNGEERAKGNILERFSAQQFPDLHSELNLSSLELGDSALYFCASSRHGSTEAFFGQGTRLTVV.

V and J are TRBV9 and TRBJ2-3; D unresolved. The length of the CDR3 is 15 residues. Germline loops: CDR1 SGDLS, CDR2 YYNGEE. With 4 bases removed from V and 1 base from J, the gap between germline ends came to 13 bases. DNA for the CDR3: TGTGCCAGCAGCTCCCTGTCTAGAGGCACAGATACGCAGTATTTT. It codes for CASSSLSRGTDTQYF.